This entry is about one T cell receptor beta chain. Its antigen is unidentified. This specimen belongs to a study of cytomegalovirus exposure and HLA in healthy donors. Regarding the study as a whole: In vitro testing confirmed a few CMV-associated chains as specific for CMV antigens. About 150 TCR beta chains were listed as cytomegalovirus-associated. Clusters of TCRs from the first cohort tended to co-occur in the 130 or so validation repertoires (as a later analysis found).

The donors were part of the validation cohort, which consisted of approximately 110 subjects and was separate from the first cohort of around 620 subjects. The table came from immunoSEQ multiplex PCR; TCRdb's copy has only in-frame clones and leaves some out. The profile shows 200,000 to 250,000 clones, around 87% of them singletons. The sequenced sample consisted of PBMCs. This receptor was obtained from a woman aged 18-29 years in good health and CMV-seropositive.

CDR3 sequence reads: CASNRGSYEQYF. Here the CDR3 DNA reads TGTGCCAGCAATCGCGGGTCCTACGAGCAGTACTTC. This chain links TRBV2 with TRBJ2-7; D is possibly TRBD2 (5 bases). This CDR3 comprises 12 residues. With 7 bases removed from V and 1 base from J, the gap between germline ends came to 8 bases. CDR1 is SNHLY and CDR2 is FYNNEI in the germline V gene.